This entry concerns a single TCR beta chain. In germline, CDR1 is SGHAT, CDR2 FQNNGV. The trim removed 5 bases at V and 0 bases at J, leaving 4 bases unmatched. The CDR3 sequence is 16 residues long. These data originate in a study of blood T cell repertoires in COVID-19. Study in general: Researchers got acute and convalescent COVID-19 samples from the United States, Italy and Spain. Sources were T cells, B-cell-depleted T cells, or PBMCs; the material itself was cDNA or gDNA.

Original analysis: Reference gene primer amplification yielded estimated nucleated cell counts. Sequencing used immunoSEQ multiplex PCR; TCRdb keeps in-frame clones, though not all of them. V, J and clone size are taken as reported in that table, and D and trimming were inferred from the DNA itself. The table shows some 150,000 clones, with around 80% occurring only once. Sequencing input: peripheral blood. The receptor comes from a woman aged 50 to 60 in a cohort sampled during active or convalescent COVID-19. The V gene is TRBV11-2, the J gene TRBJ2-6, with 7 bases aligning to TRBD1. The CDR3 bases are TGTGCCAGCAGCACGGACAGGTTCTCTGGGGCCAACGTCCTGACTTTC. Amino acid sequence: CASSTDRFSGANVLTF. Looking up the rest from reference TRBV11-2 and TRBJ2-6 gives the full variable domain: EAGVAQSPRYKIIEKRQSVAFWCNPISGHATLYWYQQILGQGPKLLIQFQNNGVVDDSQLPKDRFSAERLKGVDSTLKIQPAKLEDSAVYLCASSTDRFSGANVLTFGAGSRLTVL.